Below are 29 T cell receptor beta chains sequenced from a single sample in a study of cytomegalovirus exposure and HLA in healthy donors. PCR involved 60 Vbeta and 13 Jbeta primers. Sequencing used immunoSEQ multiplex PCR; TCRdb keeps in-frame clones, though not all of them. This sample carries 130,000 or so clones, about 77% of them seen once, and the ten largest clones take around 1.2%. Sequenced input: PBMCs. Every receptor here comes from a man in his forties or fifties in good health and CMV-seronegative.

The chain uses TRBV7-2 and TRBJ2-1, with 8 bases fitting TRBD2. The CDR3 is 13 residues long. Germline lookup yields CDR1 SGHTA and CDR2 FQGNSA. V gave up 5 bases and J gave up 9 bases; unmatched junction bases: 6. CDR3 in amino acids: CASSPASGREQFF. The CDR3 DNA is TGTGCCAGCAGCCCCGCTAGCGGGCGTGAGCAGTTCTTC. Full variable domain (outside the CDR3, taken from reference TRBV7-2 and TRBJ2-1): GAGVSQSPSNKVTEKGKDVELRCDPISGHTALYWYRQSLGQGLEFLIYFQGNSAPDKSGLPSDRFSAERTGGSVSTLTIQRTQQEDSAVYLCASSPASGREQFFGPGTRLTVL.

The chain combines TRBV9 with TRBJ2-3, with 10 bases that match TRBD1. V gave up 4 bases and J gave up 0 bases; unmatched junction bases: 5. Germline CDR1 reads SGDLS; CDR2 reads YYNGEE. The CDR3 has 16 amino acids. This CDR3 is CASSPRTGGSTDTQYF. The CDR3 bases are TGTGCCAGCAGCCCAAGGACAGGGGGAAGCACAGATACGCAGTATTTT.

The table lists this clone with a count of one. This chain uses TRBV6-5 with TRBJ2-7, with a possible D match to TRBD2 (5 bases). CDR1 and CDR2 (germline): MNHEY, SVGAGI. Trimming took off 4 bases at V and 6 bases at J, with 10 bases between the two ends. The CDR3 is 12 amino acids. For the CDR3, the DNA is TGTGCCAGCAGTTCCGGAGGTGGCGAGCAGTACTTC. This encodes CASSSGGGEQYF.

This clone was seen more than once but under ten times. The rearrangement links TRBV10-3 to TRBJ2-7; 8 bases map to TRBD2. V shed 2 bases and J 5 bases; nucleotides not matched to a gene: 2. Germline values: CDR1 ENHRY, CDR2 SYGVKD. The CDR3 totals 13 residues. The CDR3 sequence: CAISEREGHEQYF. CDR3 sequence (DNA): TGTGCCATCAGTGAGCGGGAGGGCCACGAGCAGTACTTC.

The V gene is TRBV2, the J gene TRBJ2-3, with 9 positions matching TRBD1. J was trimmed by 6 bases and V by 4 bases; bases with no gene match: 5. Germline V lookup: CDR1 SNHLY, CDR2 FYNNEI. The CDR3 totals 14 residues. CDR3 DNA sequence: TGTGCCAGCAGTGTGACAGGGGGGCGCGATACGCAGTATTTT. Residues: CASSVTGGRDTQYF.

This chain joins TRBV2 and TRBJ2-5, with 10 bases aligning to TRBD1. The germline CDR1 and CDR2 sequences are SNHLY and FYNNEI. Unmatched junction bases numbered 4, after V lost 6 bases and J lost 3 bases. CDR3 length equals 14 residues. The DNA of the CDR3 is TGTGCCAGCAGCCCCGGGACAGGGGAAGAGACCCAGTACTTC. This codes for CASSPGTGEETQYF.

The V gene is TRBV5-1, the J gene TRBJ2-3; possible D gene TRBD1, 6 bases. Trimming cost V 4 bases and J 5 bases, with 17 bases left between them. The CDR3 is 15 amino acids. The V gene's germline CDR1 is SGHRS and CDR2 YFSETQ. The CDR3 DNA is TGCGCCAGCAGCAACACAGGGCCGCGGCGAGATACGCAGTATTTT. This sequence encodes CASSNTGPRRDTQYF.

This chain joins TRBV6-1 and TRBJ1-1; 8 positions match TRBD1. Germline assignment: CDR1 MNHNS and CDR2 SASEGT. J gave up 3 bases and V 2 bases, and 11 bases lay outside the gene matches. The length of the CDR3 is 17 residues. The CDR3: CASSERTGGIVDTEAFF. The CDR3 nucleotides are TGTGCCAGCAGTGAAAGAACAGGGGGTATCGTAGACACTGAAGCTTTCTTT.

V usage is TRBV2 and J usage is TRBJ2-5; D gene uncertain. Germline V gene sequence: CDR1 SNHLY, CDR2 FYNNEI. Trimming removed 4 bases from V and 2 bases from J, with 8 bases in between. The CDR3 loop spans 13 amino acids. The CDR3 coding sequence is TGTGCCAGCAGTGTGAGGCGGCAAGAGACCCAGTACTTC. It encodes CASSVRRQETQYF. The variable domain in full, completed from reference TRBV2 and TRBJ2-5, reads EPEVTQTPSHQVTQMGQEVILRCVPISNHLYFYWYRQILGQKVEFLVSFYNNEISEKSEIFDDQFSVERPDGSNFTLKIRSTKLEDSAMYFCASSVRRQETQYFGPGTRLLVL.

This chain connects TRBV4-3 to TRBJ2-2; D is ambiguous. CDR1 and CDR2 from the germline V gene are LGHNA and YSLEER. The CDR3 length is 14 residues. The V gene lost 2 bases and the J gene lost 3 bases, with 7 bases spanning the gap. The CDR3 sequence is CASSQQADTGELFF. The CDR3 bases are TGCGCCAGCAGCCAACAAGCCGACACCGGGGAGCTGTTTTTT.

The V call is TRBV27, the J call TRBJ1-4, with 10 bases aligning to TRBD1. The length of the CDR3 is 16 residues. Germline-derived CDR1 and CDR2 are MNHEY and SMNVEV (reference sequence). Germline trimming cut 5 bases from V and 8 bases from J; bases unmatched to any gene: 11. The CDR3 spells CASSLQGQGREEKLFF. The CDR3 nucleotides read TGTGCCAGCAGTCTCCAGGGACAGGGGAGGGAAGAAAAACTGTTTTTT.

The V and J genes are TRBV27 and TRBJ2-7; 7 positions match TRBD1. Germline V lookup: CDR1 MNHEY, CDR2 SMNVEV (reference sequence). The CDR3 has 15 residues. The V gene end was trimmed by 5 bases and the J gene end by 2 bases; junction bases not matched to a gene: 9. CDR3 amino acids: CASSLGGSSPYEQYF. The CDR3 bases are TGTGCCAGCAGTCTAGGGGGCTCCAGTCCCTACGAGCAGTACTTC.

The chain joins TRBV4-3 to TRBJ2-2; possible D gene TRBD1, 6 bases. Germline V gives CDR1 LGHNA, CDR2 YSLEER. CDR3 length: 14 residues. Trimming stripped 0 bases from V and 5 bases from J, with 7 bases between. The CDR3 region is CASSQERGTGELFF. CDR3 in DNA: TGCGCCAGCAGCCAAGAAAGGGGGACCGGGGAGCTGTTTTTT.

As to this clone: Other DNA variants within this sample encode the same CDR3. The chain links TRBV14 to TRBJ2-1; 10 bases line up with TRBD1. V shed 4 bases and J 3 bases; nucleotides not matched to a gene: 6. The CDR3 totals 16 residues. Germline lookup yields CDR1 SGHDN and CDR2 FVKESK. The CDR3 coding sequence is TGTGCCAGCAGCCCTAGAGGGACAGGGGACTACAATGAGCAGTTCTTC. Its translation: CASSPRGTGDYNEQFF.

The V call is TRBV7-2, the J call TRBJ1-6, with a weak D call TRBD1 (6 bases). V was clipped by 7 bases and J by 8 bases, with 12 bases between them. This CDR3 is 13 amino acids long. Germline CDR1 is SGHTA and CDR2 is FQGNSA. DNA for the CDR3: TGTGCCAGCAACTCCCAGGGGCATTCACCCCTCCACTTT. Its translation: CASNSQGHSPLHF. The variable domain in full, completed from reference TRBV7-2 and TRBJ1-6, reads GAGVSQSPSNKVTEKGKDVELRCDPISGHTALYWYRQSLGQGLEFLIYFQGNSAPDKSGLPSDRFSAERTGGSVSTLTIQRTQQEDSAVYLCASNSQGHSPLHFGNGTRLTVT.

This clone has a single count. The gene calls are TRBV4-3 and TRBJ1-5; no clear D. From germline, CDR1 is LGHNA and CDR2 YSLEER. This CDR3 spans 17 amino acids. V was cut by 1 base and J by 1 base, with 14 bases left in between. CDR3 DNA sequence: TGCGCCAGCAGCCAAGTTTTCCCCCGGGAAAGCAATCAGCCCCAGCATTTT. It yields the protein CASSQVFPRESNQPQHF.

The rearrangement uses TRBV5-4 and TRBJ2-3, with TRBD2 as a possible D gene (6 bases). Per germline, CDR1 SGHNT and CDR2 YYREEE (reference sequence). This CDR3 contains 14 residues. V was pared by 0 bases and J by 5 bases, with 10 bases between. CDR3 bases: TGTGCCAGCAGCTTGGATCCGGGGGAAGATACGCAGTATTTT. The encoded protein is CASSLDPGEDTQYF.

CDR3 region: CASSVRGRDYGYTF. As DNA, the CDR3 is TGTGCCAGCAGCGTCAGGGGGCGCGACTATGGCTACACCTTC. The chain employs TRBV14 and TRBJ1-2; 8 nucleotides match TRBD1. The ends lost 5 bases at V and 3 bases at J; junction bases unmatched: 5. CDR1 SGHDN and CDR2 FVKESK come from the germline V gene. The CDR3 has 14 residues.

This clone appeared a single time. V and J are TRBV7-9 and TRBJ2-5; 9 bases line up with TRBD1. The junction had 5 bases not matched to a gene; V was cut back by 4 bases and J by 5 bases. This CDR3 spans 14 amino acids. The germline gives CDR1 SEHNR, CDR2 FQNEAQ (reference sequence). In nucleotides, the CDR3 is TGTGCCAGCAGCTCGTTAGGGACAGGGGAGACCCAGTACTTC. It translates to CASSSLGTGETQYF. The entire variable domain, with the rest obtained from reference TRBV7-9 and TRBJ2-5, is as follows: DTGVSQNPRHKITKRGQNVTFRCDPISEHNRLYWYRQTLGQGPEFLTYFQNEAQLEKSRLLSDRFSAERPKGSFSTLEIQRTEQGDSAMYLCASSSLGTGETQYFGPGTRLLVL.

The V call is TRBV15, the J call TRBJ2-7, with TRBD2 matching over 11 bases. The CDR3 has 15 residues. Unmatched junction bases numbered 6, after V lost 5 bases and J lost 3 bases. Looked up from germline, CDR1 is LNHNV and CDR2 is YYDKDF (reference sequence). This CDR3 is CATSLTSGSNYEQYF. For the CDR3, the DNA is TGTGCCACCAGCCTTACTAGCGGGAGTAACTACGAGCAGTACTTC.

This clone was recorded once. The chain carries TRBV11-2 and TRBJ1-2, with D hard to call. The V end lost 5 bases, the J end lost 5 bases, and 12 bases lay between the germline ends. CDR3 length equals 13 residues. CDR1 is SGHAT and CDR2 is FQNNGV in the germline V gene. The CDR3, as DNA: TGTGCCAGCAGCCCGCCAGTCCTTTATGGCTACACCTTC. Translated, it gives CASSPPVLYGYTF.

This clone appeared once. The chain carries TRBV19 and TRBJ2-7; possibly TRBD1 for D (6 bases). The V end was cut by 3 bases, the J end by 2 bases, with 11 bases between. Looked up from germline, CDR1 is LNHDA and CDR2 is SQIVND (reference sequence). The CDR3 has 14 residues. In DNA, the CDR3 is TGTGCCAGTAGTATTGGAACAGGGCCCTACGAGCAGTACTTC. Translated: CASSIGTGPYEQYF.

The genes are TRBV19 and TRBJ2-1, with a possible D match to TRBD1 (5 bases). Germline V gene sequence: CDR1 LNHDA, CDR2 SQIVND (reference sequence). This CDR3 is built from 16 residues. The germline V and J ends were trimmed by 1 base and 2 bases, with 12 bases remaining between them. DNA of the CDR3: TGTGCCAGTAGTATAGGTTTGGGGCTAACCTACAATGAGCAGTTCTTC. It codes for CASSIGLGLTYNEQFF.

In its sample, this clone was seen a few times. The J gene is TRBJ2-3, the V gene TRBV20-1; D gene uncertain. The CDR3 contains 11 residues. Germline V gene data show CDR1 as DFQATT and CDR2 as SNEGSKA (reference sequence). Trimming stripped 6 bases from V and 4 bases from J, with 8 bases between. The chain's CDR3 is CSATHSDTQYF. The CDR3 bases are TGCAGTGCAACCCACTCAGATACGCAGTATTTT.

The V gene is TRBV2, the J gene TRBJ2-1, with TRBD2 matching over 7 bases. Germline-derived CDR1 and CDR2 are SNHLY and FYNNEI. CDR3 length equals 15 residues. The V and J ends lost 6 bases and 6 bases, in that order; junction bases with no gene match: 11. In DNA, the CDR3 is TGTGCCAGCAGAGATGAATCAGCGGGAACCAATGAGCAGTTCTTC. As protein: CASRDESAGTNEQFF.

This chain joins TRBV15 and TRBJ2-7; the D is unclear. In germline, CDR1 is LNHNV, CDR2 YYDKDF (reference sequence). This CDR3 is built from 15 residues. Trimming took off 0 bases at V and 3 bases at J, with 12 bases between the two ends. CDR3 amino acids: CATSRERQAIYEQYF. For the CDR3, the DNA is TGTGCCACCAGCAGAGAAAGGCAGGCTATCTACGAGCAGTACTTC.

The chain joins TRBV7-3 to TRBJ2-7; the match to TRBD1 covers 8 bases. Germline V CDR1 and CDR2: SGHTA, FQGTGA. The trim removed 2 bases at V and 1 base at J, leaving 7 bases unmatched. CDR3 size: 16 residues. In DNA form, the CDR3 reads TGTGCCAGCAGCTTACCCTCGGACAGGGAATCCTACGAGCAGTACTTC. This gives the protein CASSLPSDRESYEQYF.

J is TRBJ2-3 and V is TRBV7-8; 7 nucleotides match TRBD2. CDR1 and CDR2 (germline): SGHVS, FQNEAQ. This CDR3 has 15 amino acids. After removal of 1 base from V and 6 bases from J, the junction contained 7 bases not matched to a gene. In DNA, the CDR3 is TGTGCCAGCAGCTTAGGGGGGGGGAATGGGGATACGCAGTATTTT. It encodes CASSLGGGNGDTQYF.

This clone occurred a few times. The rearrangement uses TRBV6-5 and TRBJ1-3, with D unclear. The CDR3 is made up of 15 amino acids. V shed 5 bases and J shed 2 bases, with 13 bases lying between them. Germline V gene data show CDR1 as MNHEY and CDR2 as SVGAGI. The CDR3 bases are TGTGCCAGCAGTGCTCCGGGTAGAACTGGAAACACCATATATTTT. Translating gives CASSAPGRTGNTIYF.